These 31 T cell receptor beta chains originate from one sample sequenced in a study of T-cell memory formation after mild COVID-19. Using its own MiXCR run on the 5' RACE reads, TCRdb lists one record per CDR3 protein. The sample includes about 320,000 distinct CDR3 sequences, around 15% seen only once; the top ten take 21%. The specimen sequenced was PBMCs or a T cell subset sorted from them (not recorded which). The receptors here all came from a man aged 18 to 30 who had mild COVID-19 (a few samples of this study predate the infection). Cell type and time point are not known.

There are a few counts of this clonotype. The chain combines TRBV6-2 or TRBV6-3 with TRBJ2-7, with TRBD1 as a possible D gene (6 bases). From germline, CDR1 is MNHEY and CDR2 SVGEGT. V gave up 6 bases and J gave up 3 bases, with 9 bases separating them. The CDR3 sequence is 12 residues long. CDR3 region: CASRGTHYEQYF. Here the CDR3 DNA reads TGTGCCAGCAGAGGGACACACTACGAGCAGTACTTC.

This clonotype was detected many times. The junction differs from germline at one of its ends, possibly a read error. CDR3 coding DNA: TGCGCCAGCAGCTTAACGCAGGGCAATACTGAAGCTTTCTTT. Translation: CASSLTQGNTEAFF. This chain connects TRBV7-2 to TRBJ1-1, with D maybe TRBD1 (5 bases). Per the germline V gene, CDR1 is SGHTA and CDR2 is FQGNSA. CDR3 length: 14 amino acids.

This clonotype has just a few counts. The chain uses TRBV5-6 and TRBJ2-5, with 8 nucleotides matching TRBD1. J was trimmed by 3 bases and V by 4 bases; bases with no gene match: 5. CDR1 and CDR2 from the germline V gene are SGHDT and YYEEEE. This CDR3 contains 14 residues. CDR3 DNA: TGTGCCAGCAGCGGACAGGGTTTTGAAGAGACCCAGTACTTC. Translating gives CASSGQGFEETQYF.

The genes are TRBV5-1 and TRBJ1-3; no clear D. From germline, CDR1 is SGHRS and CDR2 YFSETQ. The CDR3 spans 13 residues. Trimming removed 4 bases from V and 6 bases from J, with 11 bases in between. The CDR3 is CASSPVGLNTIYF. In DNA, the CDR3 is TGCGCCAGCAGCCCCGTGGGTTTAAACACCATATATTTT.

In this sample, this clonotype turned up a few times. The V call is TRBV29-1, the J call TRBJ2-2; D possibly corresponds to TRBD2 (6 bases). CDR3 size: 15 residues. Germline V CDR1 and CDR2: SQVTM, ANQGSEA. Deletions cut 1 base from V and 6 bases from J, with 15 bases between. DNA for the CDR3: TGCAGCGTTGAAGGGGGGGTAGTTCGGCCCGGGGAGCTGTTTTTT. Translated: CSVEGGVVRPGELFF.

Comments on this clonotype: As the CDR3 is not closed by the conserved phenylalanine or tryptophan, this likely results from a read error. Because the CDR3's place on the DNA is in doubt, the DNA is left out and the CDR3 is given as listed by TCRdb. The chain uses TRBV5-4 and TRBJ2-4; TRBD1 is the table's D call and was not checked against the DNA. The CDR3 contains 14 residues when both ends are counted. Germline CDR1 SGHNT, CDR2 YYREEE (reference sequence). The CDR3: CGTGHGAGLDIQNP.

This CDR3 is CASSSVPGRGLLHTF. The CDR3 DNA sequence: TGTGCCAGCAGCTCCGTACCGGGCAGGGGGTTACTTCACACCTTC. This chain joins TRBV11-2 and TRBJ1-2, with 7 bases that match TRBD1. V was clipped by 4 bases and J by 12 bases; unmatched bases: 17. The CDR3 runs 15 residues. Germline loops: CDR1 SGHAT, CDR2 FQNNGV.

This clonotype was picked up a small number of times. The genes are TRBV19 and TRBJ2-2, with D uncertain. The V and J ends lost 1 base and 5 bases respectively, with 5 bases between them. The germline V gene has CDR1 LNHDA and CDR2 SQIVND (reference sequence). CDR3 length: 13 amino acids. CDR3 bases: TGTGCCAGTAGTATAGTCGGGACCGGGGAGCTGTTTTTT. It is translated as CASSIVGTGELFF.

This clonotype has just a few counts. This sequence joins TRBV7-2 and TRBJ2-5, with unresolved D. CDR3 length: 14 residues. Trimming left V 2 bases short and J 4 bases short, with 11 bases between. Germline V CDR1 and CDR2: SGHTA, FQGNSA. CDR3: CASSLRGVRETQYF. CDR3 in DNA: TGTGCCAGCAGCTTACGTGGCGTGAGAGAGACCCAGTACTTC.

CDR3 DNA: TGTGCCAGCAGCGTATGGGGGGACCAAGAGACCCAGTACTTC. Encoded protein: CASSVWGDQETQYF. This chain uses TRBV9 with TRBJ2-5, with TRBD2 as a possible D gene (6 bases). CDR1 SGDLS and CDR2 YYNGEE come from the germline V gene. This CDR3 comprises 14 residues. Trimming took 1 base from V and 0 from J, leaving 7 bases between them.

This chain links TRBV7-3 with TRBJ1-2; D might be TRBD1 (6 bases). The CDR3 has 15 amino acids. Germline V gives CDR1 SGHTA, CDR2 FQGTGA. Deletions cut 5 bases from V and 8 bases from J, with 21 bases between. CDR3 DNA: TGTGCCAGCAGCCCCACAGGGTATCCATCAGAAGGCTACACCTTC. Amino acids: CASSPTGYPSEGYTF. The whole variable domain, remainder taken from reference TRBV7-3 and TRBJ1-2, is GAGVSQTPSNKVTEKGKYVELRCDPISGHTALYWYRQSLGQGPEFLIYFQGTGAADDSGLPNDRFFAVRPEGSVSTLKIQRTERGDSAVYLCASSPTGYPSEGYTFGSGTRLTVV.

This clonotype was recorded at least ten times. The CDR3 is CASSLDSYGYTF. CDR3 bases: TGTGCCAGCAGCCTAGACAGCTATGGCTACACCTTC. This chain links TRBV7-9 with TRBJ1-2; TRBD1 might be the D (5 bases). This CDR3 is 12 amino acids long. Germline V gene data show CDR1 as SEHNR and CDR2 as FQNEAQ (reference sequence). Trimming took 5 bases from V and 4 from J, leaving 8 bases between them.

The chain is built from TRBV7-2 and TRBJ2-7; D is undetermined. The V gene's germline CDR1 is SGHTA and CDR2 FQGNSA. The V and J ends lost 3 bases and 1 base respectively, with 10 bases between them. The CDR3 has 14 amino acids. The CDR3 nucleotides read TGTGCCAGCAGCTTTACGGACCGTTCCTACGAGCAGTACGTC. This translates into CASSFTDRSYEQYV.

This clonotype was counted a few times. The genes are TRBV29-1 and TRBJ2-7; 7 bases agree with TRBD1. Germline-derived CDR1 and CDR2 are SQVTM and ANQGSEA. The length of the CDR3 is 14 residues. The V and J ends lost 7 bases and 2 bases, in that order; junction bases with no gene match: 11. The chain's CDR3 is CSAKQTGSPYEQYF. CDR3 in DNA: TGCAGCGCCAAACAGACAGGGTCCCCCTACGAGCAGTACTTC.

This clonotype was seen a handful of times. J is TRBJ1-2 and V is TRBV5-1; no firm D call. Germline V gene lookup returns CDR1 SGHRS and CDR2 YFSETQ. Trimming shortened V by 0 bases and J by 8 bases, and 11 bases separated the two germline ends. The CDR3 has 13 residues. The CDR3 region has the DNA TGCGCCAGCAGCTTGGGATCAGTGGAGGGCTACACCTTC. As protein: CASSLGSVEGYTF.

The chain is built from TRBV9 and TRBJ2-5, with D maybe TRBD1 (6 bases). Germline-derived CDR1 and CDR2 are SGDLS and YYNGEE. V was pared by 3 bases and J by 0 bases, with 12 bases between. This CDR3 contains 15 residues. The CDR3 region has the DNA TGTGCCAGCAGCGGAACAGGGAAGGACCAAGAGACCCAGTACTTC. As protein: CASSGTGKDQETQYF.

The rearrangement uses TRBV6-2 or TRBV6-3 and TRBJ1-2; D not certain. The CDR3 has 14 residues. V was trimmed by 0 bases and J by 5 bases, leaving 10 bases between them. Germline V gene data show CDR1 as MNHEY and CDR2 as SVGEGT. The DNA for the CDR3 is TGTGCCAGCAGTTACTCGGGAGGGCAGTATGGCTACACCTTC. This codes for CASSYSGGQYGYTF.

This chain joins TRBV12-5 and TRBJ2-7; D perhaps matches TRBD2 (6 bases). Germline CDR1 and CDR2: LGHNT and FRNRAP. The V end was cut by 2 bases, the J end by 3 bases, with 8 bases between. This CDR3 contains 13 residues. CDR3 sequence: CASGLRRGYEQYF. For the CDR3, the DNA is TGTGCTAGTGGTTTGCGGAGGGGCTACGAGCAGTACTTC.

This clonotype was picked up a small number of times. The genes are TRBV4-2 and TRBJ1-2; 7 bases agree with TRBD1. V dropped 1 base and J dropped 7; count of bases not matched to a gene: 9. The CDR3 has 15 residues. From germline, CDR1 is LGHNA and CDR2 YNFKEQ. The CDR3 nucleotides are TGTGCCAGCAGCCAAGGGGGACAGTCACTGGGTGGCTACACCTTC. Protein product: CASSQGGQSLGGYTF.

V gene TRBV2 combines with J gene TRBJ1-1; D is unresolved. Germline values: CDR1 SNHLY, CDR2 FYNNEI. V lost 11 bases, J lost 1 base, and 14 bases lay in between. CDR3 length equals 13 residues. CDR3 sequence reads: CALRDSPNTEAFF. The CDR3 DNA reads as TGTGCCCTCCGGGATTCTCCGAACACTGAAGCTTTCTTT.

This clonotype has more than one count but fewer than ten. The chain links TRBV21-1 to TRBJ2-7; TRBD1, the table's D call, was not compared with the DNA. TRBV21-1 is designated a pseudogene. The CDR3 runs to 13 residues. CDR3 in DNA: TGTGCCAGCAGCAAAGTAATCGGGGCCGAGCAGTACTTC. It encodes CASSKVIGAEQYF.

The sample holds many counts of this clonotype. The chain couples TRBV5-5 to TRBJ1-3; D may be TRBD1 (5 bases). The CDR3 spans 15 residues. The V gene's germline CDR1 is SGHKS and CDR2 YYEKEE (reference sequence). V lost 7 bases and J lost 6, with 20 bases in between. This CDR3 is CASHQSGTPINTIYF. CDR3 DNA sequence: TGTGCCAGCCACCAATCGGGGACCCCTATAAACACCATATATTTT.

The V gene is TRBV4-1, the J gene TRBJ1-6; the D is unclear. V shed 3 bases and J shed 7 bases, with 10 bases lying between them. The CDR3 covers 14 residues. Germline-derived CDR1 and CDR2 are MGHRA and YSYEKL. In DNA form, the CDR3 reads TGCGCCAGCAGCCAGTTCCCCCAGAATTCACCCCTCCACTTT. This sequence encodes CASSQFPQNSPLHF.

The chain is built from TRBV5-1 and TRBJ2-3; D may correspond to TRBD1 or TRBD2 (5 bases each). V lost 0 bases, J lost 2 bases, and 25 bases lay in between. The CDR3 is 20 residues long. Germline V gene sequence: CDR1 SGHRS, CDR2 YFSETQ. The chain's CDR3 is CASSLERALRDPPYTDTQYF. The DNA of the CDR3 is TGCGCCAGCAGCTTGGAAAGAGCCCTTAGGGACCCCCCCTACACAGATACGCAGTATTTT.

This clonotype was detected a few times. The chain uses TRBV29-1 and TRBJ1-2, with 7 bases that match TRBD1. V was pared by 7 bases and J by 4 bases, with 9 bases of the junction left unmatched. The length of the CDR3 is 13 residues. Germline CDR1 is SQVTM and CDR2 is ANQGSEA. CDR3 coding DNA: TGCAGCGGAACGGAGGGGGCGTCCTATGGCTACACCTTC. Amino acid sequence: CSGTEGASYGYTF.

V usage is TRBV27 and J usage is TRBJ2-7, with 9 positions matching TRBD1. The germline gives CDR1 MNHEY, CDR2 SMNVEV (reference sequence). The CDR3 loop spans 15 amino acids. V shed 2 bases and J 5 bases; nucleotides not matched to a gene: 7. This CDR3 is CASSLPGTGMDEQYF. CDR3 nucleotide sequence: TGTGCCAGCAGTTTACCCGGGACAGGGATGGACGAGCAGTACTTC.

The rearrangement uses TRBV9 and TRBJ2-3; D gene ambiguous. The CDR3 totals 14 residues. Trimming removed 3 bases at V and 4 bases at J, with 12 bases between. The germline V gene encodes CDR1 SGDLS and CDR2 YYNGEE. As DNA, the CDR3 is TGTGCCAGCAGCGAATGGGGTTTCCCAGATACGCAGTATTTT. Translated: CASSEWGFPDTQYF.

The rearrangement uses TRBV24-1 and TRBJ2-3, with TRBD1 matching 8 bases. J gave up 0 bases and V 9 bases, and 4 bases lay outside the gene matches. This CDR3 region has 14 residues. CDR1 KGHDR and CDR2 SFDVKD come from the germline V gene. CDR3 protein: CATEDRVSTDTQYF. CDR3 nucleotide sequence: TGTGCCACCGAGGACAGGGTCAGCACAGATACGCAGTATTTT.

The chain carries TRBV6-1 and TRBJ1-1; D remains ambiguous. Germline loops: CDR1 MNHNS, CDR2 SASEGT. The CDR3 is made up of 13 amino acids. Trimming pared 2 bases from V and 3 bases from J, leaving 7 bases between. The CDR3 region is CASSENWYTEAFF. The CDR3, as DNA: TGTGCCAGCAGTGAAAATTGGTACACTGAAGCTTTCTTT.

This clonotype showed up just a few times. The chain couples TRBV30 to TRBJ1-4, with D unclear. Germline assignment: CDR1 GTSNPN and CDR2 SVGIG (reference sequence). The V end lost 2 bases, the J end lost 8 bases, and 18 bases lay between the germline ends. CDR3 length equals 15 residues. CDR3 amino acids: CAWSSRLDGGEKLFF. The CDR3 bases are TGTGCCTGGAGTAGTCGTTTAGATGGTGGGGAAAAACTGTTTTTT.

The J gene is TRBJ1-2, the V gene TRBV27; TRBD1 might be the D (5 bases). The V end lost 7 bases, the J end lost 8 bases, and 17 bases lay between the germline ends. This CDR3 is 13 amino acids long. Germline CDR1 is MNHEY and CDR2 is SMNVEV (reference sequence). This CDR3 is CASKGPPQGGYTF. The CDR3 DNA follows: TGTGCCAGCAAAGGACCGCCCCAGGGCGGCTACACCTTC.